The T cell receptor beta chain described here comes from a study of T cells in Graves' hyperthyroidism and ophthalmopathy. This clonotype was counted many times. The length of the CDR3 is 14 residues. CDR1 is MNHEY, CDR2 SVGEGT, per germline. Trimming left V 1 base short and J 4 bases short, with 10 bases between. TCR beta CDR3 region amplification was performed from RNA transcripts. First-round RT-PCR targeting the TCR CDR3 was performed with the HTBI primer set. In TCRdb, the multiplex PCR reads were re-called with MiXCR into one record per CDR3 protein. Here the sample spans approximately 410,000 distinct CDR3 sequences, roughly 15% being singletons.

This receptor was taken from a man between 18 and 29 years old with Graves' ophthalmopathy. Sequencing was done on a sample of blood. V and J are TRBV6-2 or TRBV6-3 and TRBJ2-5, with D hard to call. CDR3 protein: CASSYFAFPETQYF. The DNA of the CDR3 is TGTGCCAGCAGTTACTTTGCTTTCCCAGAGACCCAGTACTTC.